This TCR beta chain stems from a study of blood T cell repertoires in COVID-19. Overall study context: Acute and convalescent COVID-19 specimens originated in the United States, Italy and Spain. PBMCs, B-cell-depleted T cells, or T cells were the source of the cDNA or gDNA that made up the material.

In the authors' workflow: Amplification with reference gene primers provided the estimates of nucleated cell counts. Only in-frame clones appear in the TCRdb table, and some are missing; sequencing was by immunoSEQ multiplex PCR. That table gives V, J and clone size, and the DNA gave D and trimming. Of around 350,000 clones in the sample, around nine tenths are singletons; the top ten hold about 3%. Sequenced: peripheral blood. This receptor was identified in a human donor in a cohort sampled during active COVID-19.

CDR3 nucleotide sequence: TGTGCCAGCAGACCCACAGGGGGCGCGCCCTACGAGCAGTACTTC. This sequence encodes CASRPTGGAPYEQYF. The chain links TRBV28 to TRBJ2-7; 9 positions match TRBD1. V trimming: 6 bases; J trimming: 2 bases; junction bases outside the gene matches: 8. Germline CDR1 is MDHEN and CDR2 is SYDVKM. The CDR3 runs 15 residues.